This T cell receptor (beta chain) was sequenced in a study of blood T cell repertoires in COVID-19. Study summary: Sites across the United States, Italy and Spain contributed samples from acute and convalescent COVID-19.

Germline CDR1 SGHTA, CDR2 FQGNSA. CDR3 length: 14 residues. V was cut by 5 bases and J by 2 bases, with 10 bases left in between. Authors' methods: By means of reference gene primer amplification, nucleated cell counts were estimated. Repertoires were generated with immunoSEQ multiplex PCR, while TCRdb's copy carries only in-frame clones and drops some. For V, J and clone size, that table is used; D and trimming come from the DNA. Here the sample spans about 110,000 clones, about 87% being singletons. The TCR sequence derives from a man aged 50 or older with active or convalescent COVID-19. Sequencing was done on a sample of peripheral blood. The chain combines TRBV7-2 with TRBJ1-5; D gene uncertain. CDR3 bases: TGTGCCAGCAGCCCACGGAGGGGCAATCAGCCCCAGCATTTT. This translates into CASSPRRGNQPQHF.